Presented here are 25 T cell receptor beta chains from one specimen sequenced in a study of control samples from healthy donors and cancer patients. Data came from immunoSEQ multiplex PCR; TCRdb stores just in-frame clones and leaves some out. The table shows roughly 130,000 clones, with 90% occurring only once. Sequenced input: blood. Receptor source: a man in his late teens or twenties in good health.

CDR3 protein: CASSEVRVREKLFF. In DNA form, the CDR3 reads TGTGCCAGCAGTGAGGTCAGGGTTCGTGAAAAACTGTTTTTT. The genes are TRBV6-1 and TRBJ1-4, with D perhaps matching TRBD1 (5 bases). CDR1 is MNHNS and CDR2 is SASEGT in the germline V gene. Trimming cost V 3 bases and J 7 bases, with 12 bases left between them. This CDR3 has 14 residues.

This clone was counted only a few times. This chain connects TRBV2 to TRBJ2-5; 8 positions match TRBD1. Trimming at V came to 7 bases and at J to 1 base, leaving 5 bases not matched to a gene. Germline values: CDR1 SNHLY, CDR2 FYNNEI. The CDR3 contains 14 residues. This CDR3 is CASNFQGAQETQYF. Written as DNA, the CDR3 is TGTGCCAGCAATTTCCAGGGGGCCCAAGAGACCCAGTACTTC. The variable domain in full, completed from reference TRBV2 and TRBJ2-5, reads EPEVTQTPSHQVTQMGQEVILRCVPISNHLYFYWYRQILGQKVEFLVSFYNNEISEKSEIFDDQFSVERPDGSNFTLKIRSTKLEDSAMYFCASNFQGAQETQYFGPGTRLLVL.

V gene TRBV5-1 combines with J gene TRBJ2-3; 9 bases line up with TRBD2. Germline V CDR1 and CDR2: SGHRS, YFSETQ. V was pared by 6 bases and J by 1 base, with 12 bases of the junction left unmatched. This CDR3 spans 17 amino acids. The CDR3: CASTSGRNPLGTDTQYF. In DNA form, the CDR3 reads TGCGCCAGCACAAGCGGGAGGAACCCTTTAGGCACAGATACGCAGTATTTT.

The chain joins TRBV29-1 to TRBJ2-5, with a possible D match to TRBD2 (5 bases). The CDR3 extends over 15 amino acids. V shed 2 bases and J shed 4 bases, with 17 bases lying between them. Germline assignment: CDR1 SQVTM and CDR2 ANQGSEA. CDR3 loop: CSVERLGSPGETQYF. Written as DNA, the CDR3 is TGCAGCGTTGAAAGGCTGGGGAGCCCGGGAGAGACCCAGTACTTC.

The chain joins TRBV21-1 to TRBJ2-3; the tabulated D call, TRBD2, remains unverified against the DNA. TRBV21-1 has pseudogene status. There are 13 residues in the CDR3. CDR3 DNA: TGTGCCAGCAGCATTTTGAGCTGCCATACGCAGTATTTT. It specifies CASSILSCHTQYF.

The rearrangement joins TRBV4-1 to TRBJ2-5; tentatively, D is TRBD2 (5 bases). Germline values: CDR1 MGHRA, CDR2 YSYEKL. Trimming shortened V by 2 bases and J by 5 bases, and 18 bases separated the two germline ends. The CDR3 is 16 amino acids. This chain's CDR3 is CASSQIGLSPSETQYF. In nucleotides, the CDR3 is TGCGCCAGCAGCCAAATCGGACTGTCACCCTCCGAGACCCAGTACTTC.

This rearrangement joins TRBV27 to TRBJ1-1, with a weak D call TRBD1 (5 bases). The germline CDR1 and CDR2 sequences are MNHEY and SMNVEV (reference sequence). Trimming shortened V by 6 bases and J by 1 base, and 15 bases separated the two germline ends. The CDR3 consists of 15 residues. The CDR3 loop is CASSRDSFRNTEAFF. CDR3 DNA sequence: TGTGCCAGCAGCAGAGACAGTTTTAGGAACACTGAAGCTTTCTTT.

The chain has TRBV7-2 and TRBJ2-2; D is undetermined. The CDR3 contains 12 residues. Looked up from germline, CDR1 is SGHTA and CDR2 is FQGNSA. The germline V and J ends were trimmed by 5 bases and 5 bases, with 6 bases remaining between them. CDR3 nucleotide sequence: TGTGCCAGCAGCCCTAAGACCGGGGAGCTGTTTTTT. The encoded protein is CASSPKTGELFF. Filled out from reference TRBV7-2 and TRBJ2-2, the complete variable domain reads GAGVSQSPSNKVTEKGKDVELRCDPISGHTALYWYRQSLGQGLEFLIYFQGNSAPDKSGLPSDRFSAERTGGSVSTLTIQRTQQEDSAVYLCASSPKTGELFFGEGSRLTVL.

The CDR3 spells CSARDRDNYGYTF. The CDR3 DNA follows: TGCAGCGCCCGGGACAGGGATAACTATGGCTACACCTTC. The chain recombines TRBV29-1 with TRBJ1-2; 9 nucleotides match TRBD1. The J segment lost 1 base and the V segment lost 7 bases, leaving 4 bases of the junction unmatched. Looked up from germline, CDR1 is SQVTM and CDR2 is ANQGSEA. The CDR3 contains 13 residues.

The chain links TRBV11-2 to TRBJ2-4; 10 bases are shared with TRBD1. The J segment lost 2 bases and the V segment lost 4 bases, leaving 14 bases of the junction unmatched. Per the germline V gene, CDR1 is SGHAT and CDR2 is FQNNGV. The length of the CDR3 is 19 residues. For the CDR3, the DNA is TGTGCCAGCAGCTCCCGGGGACAGGGGCTAGGAGAATCCAAAAACATTCAGTACTTC. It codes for CASSSRGQGLGESKNIQYF.

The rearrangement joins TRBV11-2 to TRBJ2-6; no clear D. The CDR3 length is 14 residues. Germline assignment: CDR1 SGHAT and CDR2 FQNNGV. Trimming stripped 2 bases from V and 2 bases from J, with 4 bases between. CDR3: CASSLSTGANVLTF. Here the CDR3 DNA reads TGTGCCAGCAGCTTAAGTACTGGGGCCAACGTCCTGACTTTC. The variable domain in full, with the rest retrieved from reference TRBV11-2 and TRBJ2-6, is EAGVAQSPRYKIIEKRQSVAFWCNPISGHATLYWYQQILGQGPKLLIQFQNNGVVDDSQLPKDRFSAERLKGVDSTLKIQPAKLEDSAVYLCASSLSTGANVLTFGAGSRLTVL.

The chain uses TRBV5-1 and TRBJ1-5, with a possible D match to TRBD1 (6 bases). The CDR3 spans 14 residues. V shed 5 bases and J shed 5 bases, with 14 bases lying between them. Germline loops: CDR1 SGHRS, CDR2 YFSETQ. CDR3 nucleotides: TGCGCCAGCAGGGGGGAGGGGGACCATCAGCCCCAGCATTTT. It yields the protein CASRGEGDHQPQHF.

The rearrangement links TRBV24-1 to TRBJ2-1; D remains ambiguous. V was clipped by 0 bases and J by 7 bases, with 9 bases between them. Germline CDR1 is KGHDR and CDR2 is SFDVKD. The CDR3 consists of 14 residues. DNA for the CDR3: TGTGCCACCAGTGATTTGAACGCCGGGAATGAGCAGTTCTTC. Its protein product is CATSDLNAGNEQFF.

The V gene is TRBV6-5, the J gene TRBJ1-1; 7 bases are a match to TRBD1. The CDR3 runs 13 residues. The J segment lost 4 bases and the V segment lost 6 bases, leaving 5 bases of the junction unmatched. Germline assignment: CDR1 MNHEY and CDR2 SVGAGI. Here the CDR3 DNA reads TGTGCCAGCAGGACAGGGTTGGGCACTGAAGCTTTCTTT. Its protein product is CASRTGLGTEAFF.

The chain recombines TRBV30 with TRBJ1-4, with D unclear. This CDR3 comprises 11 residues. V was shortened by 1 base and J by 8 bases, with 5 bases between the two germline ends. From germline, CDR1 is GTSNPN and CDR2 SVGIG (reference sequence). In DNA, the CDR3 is TGTGCCTGGAGTGGGACGGAAAAACTGTTTTTT. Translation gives CAWSGTEKLFF.

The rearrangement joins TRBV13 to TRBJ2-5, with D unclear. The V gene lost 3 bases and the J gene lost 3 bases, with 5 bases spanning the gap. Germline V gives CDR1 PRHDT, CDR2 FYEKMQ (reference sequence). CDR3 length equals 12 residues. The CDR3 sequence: CASSLAKETQYF. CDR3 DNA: TGTGCCAGCAGCTTGGCCAAAGAGACCCAGTACTTC.

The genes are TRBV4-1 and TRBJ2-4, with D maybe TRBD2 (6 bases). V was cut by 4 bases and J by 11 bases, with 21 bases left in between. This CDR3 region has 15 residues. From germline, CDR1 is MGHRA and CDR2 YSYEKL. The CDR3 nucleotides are TGCGCCAGCAGCCCAGAAAATAGCGGATGGAGCTTTCAGTACTTC. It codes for CASSPENSGWSFQYF.

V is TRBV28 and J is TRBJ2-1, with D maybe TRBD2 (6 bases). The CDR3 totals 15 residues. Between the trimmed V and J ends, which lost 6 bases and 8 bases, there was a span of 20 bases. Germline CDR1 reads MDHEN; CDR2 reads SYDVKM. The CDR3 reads CASRTRRPTFDEQFF. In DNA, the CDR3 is TGTGCCAGCAGGACTAGACGGCCCACATTTGATGAGCAGTTCTTC.

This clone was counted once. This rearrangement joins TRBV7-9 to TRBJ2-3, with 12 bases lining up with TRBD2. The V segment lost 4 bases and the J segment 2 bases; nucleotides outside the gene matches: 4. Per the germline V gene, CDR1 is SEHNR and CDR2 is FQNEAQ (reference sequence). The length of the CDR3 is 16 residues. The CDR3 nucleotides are TGTGCCAGCAGCTCCCTAGCGGGGGGGAACACAGATACGCAGTATTTT. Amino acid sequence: CASSSLAGGNTDTQYF.

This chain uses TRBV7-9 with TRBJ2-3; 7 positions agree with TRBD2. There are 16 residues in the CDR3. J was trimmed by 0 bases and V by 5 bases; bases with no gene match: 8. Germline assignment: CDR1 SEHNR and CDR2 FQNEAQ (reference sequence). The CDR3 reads CASSVWGGLSTDTQYF. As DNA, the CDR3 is TGTGCCAGCAGCGTCTGGGGGGGACTAAGCACAGATACGCAGTATTTT. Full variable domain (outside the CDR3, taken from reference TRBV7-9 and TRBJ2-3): DTGVSQNPRHKITKRGQNVTFRCDPISEHNRLYWYRQTLGQGPEFLTYFQNEAQLEKSRLLSDRFSAERPKGSFSTLEIQRTEQGDSAMYLCASSVWGGLSTDTQYFGPGTRLTVL.

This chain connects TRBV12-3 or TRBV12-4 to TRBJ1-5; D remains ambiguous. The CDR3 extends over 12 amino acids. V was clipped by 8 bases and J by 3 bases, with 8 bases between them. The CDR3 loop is CASGRDNQPQHF. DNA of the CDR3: TGTGCCAGCGGGCGGGACAATCAGCCCCAGCATTTT.

For the CDR3, the DNA is TGTGCCAGCACCGAACAGGGGAGCTACGAGCAGTACGTC. It yields the protein CASTEQGSYEQYV. This rearrangement joins TRBV28 to TRBJ2-7; 7 nucleotides match TRBD1. The CDR3 sequence is 13 residues long. The V and J ends lost 7 bases and 3 bases, in that order; junction bases with no gene match: 6. The germline CDR1 and CDR2 sequences are MDHEN and SYDVKM.

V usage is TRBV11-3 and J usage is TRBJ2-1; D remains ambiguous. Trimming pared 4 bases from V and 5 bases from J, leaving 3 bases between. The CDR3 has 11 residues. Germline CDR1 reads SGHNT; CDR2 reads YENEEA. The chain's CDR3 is CASSSDNEQFF. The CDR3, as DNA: TGTGCCAGCAGCTCAGACAATGAGCAGTTCTTC.

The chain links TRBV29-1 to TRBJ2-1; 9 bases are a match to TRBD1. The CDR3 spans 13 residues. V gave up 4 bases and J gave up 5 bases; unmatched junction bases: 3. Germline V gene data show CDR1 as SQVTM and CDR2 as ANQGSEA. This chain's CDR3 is CSVGRTGDNEQFF. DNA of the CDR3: TGCAGCGTTGGGAGGACAGGGGACAATGAGCAGTTCTTC.

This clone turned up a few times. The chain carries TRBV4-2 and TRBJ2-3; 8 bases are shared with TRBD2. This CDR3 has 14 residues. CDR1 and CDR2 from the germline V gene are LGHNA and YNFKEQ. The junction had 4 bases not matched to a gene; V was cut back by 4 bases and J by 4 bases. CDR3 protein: CASSLTSAADTQYF. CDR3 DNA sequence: TGTGCCAGCAGCCTGACTAGCGCAGCAGATACGCAGTATTTT.